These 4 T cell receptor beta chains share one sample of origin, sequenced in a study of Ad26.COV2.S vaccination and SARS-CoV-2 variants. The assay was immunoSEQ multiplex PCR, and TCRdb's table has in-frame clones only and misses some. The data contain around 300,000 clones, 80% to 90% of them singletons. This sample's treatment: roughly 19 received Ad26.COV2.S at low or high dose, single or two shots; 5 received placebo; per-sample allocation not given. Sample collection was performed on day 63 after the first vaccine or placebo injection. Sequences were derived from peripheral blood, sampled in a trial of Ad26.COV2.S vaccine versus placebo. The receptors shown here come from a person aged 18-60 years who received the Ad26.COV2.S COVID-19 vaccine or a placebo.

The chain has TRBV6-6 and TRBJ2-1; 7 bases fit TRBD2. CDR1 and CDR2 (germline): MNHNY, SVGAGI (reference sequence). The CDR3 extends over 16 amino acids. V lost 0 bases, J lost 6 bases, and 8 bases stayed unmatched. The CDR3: CASSYSGTIGANEQFF. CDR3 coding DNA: TGTGCCAGCAGTTACTCAGGGACTATTGGGGCCAATGAGCAGTTCTTC.

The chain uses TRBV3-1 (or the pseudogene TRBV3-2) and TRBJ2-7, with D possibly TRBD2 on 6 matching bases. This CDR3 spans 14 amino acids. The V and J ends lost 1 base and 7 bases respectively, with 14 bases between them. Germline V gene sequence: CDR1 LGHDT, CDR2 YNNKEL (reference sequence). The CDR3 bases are TGTGCCAGCAGCCAAGCGGGCAGGGACTGGGAGCAGTACTTC. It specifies CASSQAGRDWEQYF.

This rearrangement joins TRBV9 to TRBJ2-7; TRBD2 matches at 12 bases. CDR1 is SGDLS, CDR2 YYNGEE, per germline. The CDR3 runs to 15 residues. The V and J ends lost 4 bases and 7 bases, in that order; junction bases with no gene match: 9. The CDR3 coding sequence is TGTGCCAGCAGCCCCCCTAGCGGGAGGGCCGGAGAGCAGTACTTC. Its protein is CASSPPSGRAGEQYF.

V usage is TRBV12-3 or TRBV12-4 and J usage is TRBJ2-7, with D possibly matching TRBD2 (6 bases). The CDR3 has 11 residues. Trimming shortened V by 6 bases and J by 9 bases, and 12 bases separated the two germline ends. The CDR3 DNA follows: TGTGCCAGCAGCCCGGAGGGAACGCAGTACTTC. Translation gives CASSPEGTQYF.